Following are 22 T cell receptor beta chains from one sample sequenced in a study of blood T cells in healthy people across ages. Using a J-beta primer mix together with a sample-barcoded 5' primer, a second PCR was run for about 6 to 11 cycles. From the 5' RACE reads, TCRdb called clonotypes with MiXCR, one entry per CDR3 protein. Of just over 800,000 distinct CDR3 sequences in the sample, about 59% were seen once. Sample: blood. The receptor set was obtained from a man aged 25 to 45 in good health.

The CDR3 protein is CASSLQGVSTNEKLFF. The CDR3 DNA sequence: TGTGCCAGCAGCTTACAAGGTGTCTCAACTAATGAAAAACTGTTTTTT. The chain joins TRBV7-9 to TRBJ1-4, with no clear D. Trimming stripped 2 bases from V and 0 bases from J, with 10 bases between. From germline, CDR1 is SEHNR and CDR2 FQNEAQ (reference sequence). This CDR3 region has 16 residues.

A few counts support this clonotype. The chain combines TRBV2 with TRBJ2-1; tentatively, D is TRBD1 or TRBD2 (5 bases each). Germline CDR1 SNHLY, CDR2 FYNNEI. The CDR3 length is 15 residues. V was shortened by 5 bases and J by 6 bases, with 17 bases between the two germline ends. The CDR3 reads CASSQARGPGNEQFF. The CDR3, as DNA: TGTGCCAGCAGTCAGGCCCGGGGCCCCGGCAATGAGCAGTTCTTC.

This clonotype appeared once. The chain carries TRBV7-2 and TRBJ2-2; D unresolved. The CDR3 covers 17 residues. The germline V gene has CDR1 SGHTA and CDR2 FQGNSA. V lost 5 bases and J lost 6, with 22 bases in between. The CDR3 here is CASSRSVGHPSPGELFF. In DNA form, the CDR3 reads TGTGCCAGCAGCCGCTCCGTGGGCCACCCCTCCCCCGGGGAGCTGTTTTTT. Filled out from reference TRBV7-2 and TRBJ2-2, the complete variable domain reads GAGVSQSPSNKVTEKGKDVELRCDPISGHTALYWYRQSLGQGLEFLIYFQGNSAPDKSGLPSDRFSAERTGGSVSTLTIQRTQQEDSAVYLCASSRSVGHPSPGELFFGEGSRLTVL.

Notes on this clonotype: The junction departs from germline at one end; a sequencing error may be responsible. This chain joins TRBV7-2 and TRBJ2-3, with TRBD2 matching 11 bases. Germline lookup yields CDR1 SGHTA and CDR2 FQGNSA. The CDR3 consists of 14 residues. CDR3: CAGSVSGGADTQYF. DNA for the CDR3: TGTGCCGGCAGCGTTAGCGGGGGGGCAGATACGCAGTATTTT. Combining the CDR3 with reference TRBV7-2 and TRBJ2-3 gives the whole variable domain GAGVSQSPSNKVTEKGKDVELRCDPISGHTALYWYRQSLGQGLEFLIYFQGNSAPDKSGLPSDRFSAERTGGSVSTLTIQRTQQEDSAVYLCAGSVSGGADTQYFGPGTRLTVL.

This clonotype was picked up one time. The chain uses TRBV7-8 and TRBJ2-5; 7 positions agree with TRBD2. Germline values: CDR1 SGHVS, CDR2 FQNEAQ. The V and J ends lost 1 base and 11 bases, in that order; junction bases with no gene match: 13. This CDR3 has 15 amino acids. The CDR3 DNA sequence: TGTGCCAGCAGCTTAGACTCCGCCGGGGGGAAGGAGCAGTACTTC. Translating it yields CASSLDSAGGKEQYF.

Turning to this clonotype: One end of the junction does not line up with germline, which may come from a read error. The chain combines TRBV28 with TRBJ2-5; 8 positions match TRBD1. The CDR3 sequence is 13 residues long. The germline V gene has CDR1 MDHEN and CDR2 SYDVKM. The CDR3 sequence: CASGLAGGLEQYF. The DNA of the CDR3 is TGTGCCAGCGGTTTGGCAGGGGGCCTAGAGCAGTACTTC. Full variable domain (outside the CDR3, taken from reference TRBV28 and TRBJ2-5): DVKVTQSSRYLVKRTGEKVFLECVQDMDHENMFWYRQDPGLGLRLIYFSYDVKMKEKGDIPEGYSVSREKKERFSLILESASTNQTSMYLCASGLAGGLEQYFGPGTRLLVL.

The chain is built from TRBV20-1 and TRBJ2-1, with 10 bases fitting TRBD2. CDR1 is DFQATT, CDR2 SNEGSKA, per germline (reference sequence). J was trimmed by 14 bases and V by 0 bases; bases with no gene match: 4. The CDR3 is 12 amino acids. DNA for the CDR3: TGCAGTGCTAGAGATTCTAGCGGGGGAAAGTTCTTC. Translation gives CSARDSSGGKFF.

A note on this clonotype: A much larger clone lies a single base off, so this may be a read error. The chain recombines TRBV7-9 with TRBJ2-7, with D tentatively TRBD1 or TRBD2 (5 bases each). Looked up from germline, CDR1 is SEHNR and CDR2 is FQNEAQ (reference sequence). Trimming took 2 bases from V and 7 from J, leaving 21 bases between them. CDR3 length: 16 residues. CDR3 sequence reads: CASSLSGTRSGNEQYF. DNA for the CDR3: TGTGCCAGCAGCTTATCGGGGACGCGCAGTGGGAATGAGCAGTACTTC.

This sequence joins TRBV6-5 and TRBJ2-1; D is tentatively TRBD1 or TRBD2 (5 bases each). Germline V CDR1 and CDR2: MNHEY, SVGAGI. The CDR3 covers 15 residues. V gave up 4 bases and J gave up 0 bases, with 10 bases separating them. CDR3 region: CASSWDLLSYNEQFF. Here the CDR3 DNA reads TGTGCCAGCAGTTGGGACCTCCTCTCCTACAATGAGCAGTTCTTC.

The chain joins TRBV27 to TRBJ2-5; D possibly corresponds to TRBD1 (7 bases). The CDR3 contains 11 residues. With 5 bases removed from V and 11 bases from J, the gap between germline ends came to 12 bases. Germline CDR1 is MNHEY and CDR2 is SMNVEV (reference sequence). CDR3 region: CASSKTGRQYF. The CDR3 DNA reads TGTGCCAGCAGTAAGACAGGGAGGCAGTACTTC.

This clonotype was observed a handful of times. V usage is TRBV6-2 or TRBV6-3 and J usage is TRBJ2-1; TRBD2 agrees at 9 bases. After removal of 6 bases from V and 2 bases from J, the junction contained 8 bases not matched to a gene. This CDR3 spans 16 amino acids. Germline V gene lookup returns CDR1 MNHEY and CDR2 SVGEGT. The CDR3 DNA reads TGTGCCAGCAGCCCTTTAGCGGGGGCCGCCTACAATGAGCAGTTCTTC. Amino acids: CASSPLAGAAYNEQFF.

This clonotype was counted a single time. The rearrangement uses TRBV7-3 and TRBJ2-5; 11 nucleotides match TRBD2. Trimming at V came to 4 bases and at J to 4 bases, leaving 8 bases not matched to a gene. CDR1 SGHTA and CDR2 FQGTGA come from the germline V gene. The CDR3 length is 16 residues. The CDR3: CASSSPTSGARETQYF. In DNA, the CDR3 is TGTGCCAGCAGCTCACCGACTAGCGGGGCTCGAGAGACCCAGTACTTC.

This clonotype was detected once. The CDR3 coding sequence is TGTGCCAGCAGCCCCAGTAAGGAGCAGTACTTC. Translation gives CASSPSKEQYF. The chain couples TRBV7-3 to TRBJ2-7, with no clear D. Germline assignment: CDR1 SGHTA and CDR2 FQGTGA. V lost 5 bases and J lost 7, with 9 bases in between. The length of the CDR3 is 11 residues. Combining the CDR3 with reference TRBV7-3 and TRBJ2-7 gives the whole variable domain GAGVSQTPSNKVTEKGKYVELRCDPISGHTALYWYRQSLGQGPEFLIYFQGTGAADDSGLPNDRFFAVRPEGSVSTLKIQRTERGDSAVYLCASSPSKEQYFGPGTRLTVT.

This clonotype showed up many times. CDR3 amino acids: CASSVALTSGGNTDTQYF. As DNA, the CDR3 is TGTGCCAGCAGCGTAGCGTTGACTAGCGGGGGAAACACAGATACGCAGTATTTT. This rearrangement joins TRBV9 to TRBJ2-3; 12 positions agree with TRBD2. The germline V gene encodes CDR1 SGDLS and CDR2 YYNGEE. The trim removed 0 bases at V and 2 bases at J, leaving 7 bases unmatched. The CDR3 spans 18 residues. Using reference TRBV9 and TRBJ2-3 for the parts outside the CDR3, the full variable domain is DSGVTQTPKHLITATGQRVTLRCSPRSGDLSVYWYQQSLDQGLQFLIQYYNGEERAKGNILERFSAQQFPDLHSELNLSSLELGDSALYFCASSVALTSGGNTDTQYFGPGTRLTVL.

V usage is TRBV11-2 and J usage is TRBJ1-1, with D unclear. V was shortened by 7 bases and J by 0 bases, with 6 bases between the two germline ends. The CDR3 has 12 amino acids. Germline V CDR1 and CDR2: SGHAT, FQNNGV. The CDR3 here is CASIVMNTEAFF. Here the CDR3 DNA reads TGTGCCAGCATAGTTATGAACACTGAAGCTTTCTTT.

V and J are TRBV6-2 or TRBV6-3 and TRBJ2-4; D tentatively reads TRBD1 or TRBD2 (5 bases each). The assigned J gene may be wrong: the sequence end matches TRBJ2-7 better. The CDR3 is made up of 12 amino acids. Germline V CDR1 and CDR2: MNHEY, SVGEGT. The DNA of the CDR3 is TGTGCCAGCAGTTACGGGGGACGCGAGCAGTACTTC. Its translation: CASSYGGREQYF.

The chain is built from TRBV3-1 and TRBJ1-6, with unresolved D. CDR3 size: 14 residues. Trimming removed 3 bases at V and 8 bases at J, with 11 bases between. Germline V gives CDR1 LGHDT, CDR2 YNNKEL (reference sequence). The CDR3 sequence: CASSHGQAHSPLHF. CDR3 sequence (DNA): TGTGCCAGCAGCCATGGCCAGGCGCATTCACCCCTCCACTTT.

This rearrangement joins TRBV9 to TRBJ2-1; 9 bases are a match to TRBD1. From germline, CDR1 is SGDLS and CDR2 YYNGEE. Germline trimming cut 3 bases from V and 6 bases from J; bases unmatched to any gene: 4. This CDR3 contains 14 residues. For the CDR3, the DNA is TGTGCCAGCAGCGCTTTGACAGGGGGCAATGAGCAGTTCTTC. This codes for CASSALTGGNEQFF.

This chain joins TRBV5-1 and TRBJ1-2; D might be TRBD1 (6 bases). The CDR3 contains 14 residues. Germline lookup yields CDR1 SGHRS and CDR2 YFSETQ. The V gene lost 1 base and the J gene lost 2 bases, with 9 bases spanning the gap. Here the CDR3 DNA reads TGCGCCAGCAGCTTGAATGACAGGAACTATGGCTACACCTTC. The encoded protein is CASSLNDRNYGYTF.

The chain recombines TRBV7-9 with TRBJ2-1, with a tentative D call TRBD1 (5 bases). Trimming removed 1 base at V and 8 bases at J, with 12 bases between. Germline CDR1 SEHNR, CDR2 FQNEAQ (reference sequence). This CDR3 region has 14 residues. The CDR3 sequence: CASSLGQGPHEQFF. The CDR3 DNA reads as TGTGCCAGCAGCTTAGGTCAGGGCCCCCATGAGCAGTTCTTC.

The chain combines TRBV7-2 with TRBJ2-7; either TRBD1 or TRBD2 may fit D (6 bases each). The CDR3 has 14 residues. The V gene's germline CDR1 is SGHTA and CDR2 FQGNSA. V was trimmed by 5 bases and J by 2 bases, leaving 13 bases between them. In DNA form, the CDR3 reads TGTGCCAGCAGCACCCCGGGGGCCGCCTACGAGCAGTACTTC. Translation gives CASSTPGAAYEQYF.

The chain is built from TRBV15 and TRBJ1-1, with D possibly TRBD1 on 6 matching bases. The V gene lost 4 bases and the J gene lost 0 bases, with 12 bases spanning the gap. The CDR3 covers 15 residues. In germline, CDR1 is LNHNV, CDR2 YYDKDF (reference sequence). CDR3 DNA sequence: TGTGCCACCAGCACGGTCGGGGGCATGAACACTGAAGCTTTCTTT. Encoded protein: CATSTVGGMNTEAFF.